The 27 T cell receptor beta chains listed next were all sequenced from one sample in a study of a mutant IDH1 vaccine in newly diagnosed glioma. Time point specified: baseline, week 1 (first vaccination visit). Indicated treatment: pre-vaccination baseline after standard-of-care therapy. Sequencing was performed with immunoSEQ multiplex PCR; in TCRdb, only in-frame clones are kept and a portion is missing. In the table there are tens of thousands of clones, roughly 80% of which are singletons. The source was PBMCs, collected from a glioma patient treated with radiotherapy, temozolomide or both. The receptors were gathered from a woman between 35 and 50 years old with glioma.

Only a few counts were recorded for this clone. The genes are TRBV11-3 and TRBJ1-1; D is ambiguous. The CDR3 sequence is 13 residues long. Between the trimmed V and J ends, which lost 0 bases and 5 bases, there was a span of 7 bases. The germline V gene encodes CDR1 SGHNT and CDR2 YENEEA. CDR3 in DNA: TGTGCCAGCAGCTTAGATCGAGGGACTGAAGCTTTCTTT. This sequence encodes CASSLDRGTEAFF.

The rearrangement uses TRBV19 and TRBJ1-5; D call uncertain. Germline loops: CDR1 LNHDA, CDR2 SQIVND (reference sequence). V was clipped by 7 bases and J by 0 bases, with 16 bases between them. The CDR3 loop spans 16 amino acids. CDR3 region: CASKGRMGFSNQPQHF. DNA of the CDR3: TGTGCCAGTAAAGGGCGGATGGGATTTAGCAATCAGCCCCAGCATTTT.

V is TRBV30 and J is TRBJ2-1; D possibly uses TRBD1 or TRBD2 (5 bases each). Trimming took 5 bases from V and 7 from J, leaving 12 bases between them. The length of the CDR3 is 12 residues. Germline V gene sequence: CDR1 GTSNPN, CDR2 SVGIG (reference sequence). As DNA, the CDR3 is TGTGCCTGGGACACCGGGGCGAATGAGCAGTTCTTC. The encoded protein is CAWDTGANEQFF.

The CDR3 protein is CASSLGGLRTDTQYF. In DNA form, the CDR3 reads TGTGCCAGCAGCTTAGGGGGACTTCGCACAGATACGCAGTATTTT. This chain connects TRBV13 to TRBJ2-3; weak D call: TRBD2 (6 bases). Germline V gene sequence: CDR1 PRHDT, CDR2 FYEKMQ (reference sequence). Trimming pared 0 bases from V and 1 base from J, leaving 8 bases between. The CDR3 length is 15 residues.

The chain has TRBV10-3 and TRBJ1-2; D call uncertain. Germline CDR1 and CDR2: ENHRY and SYGVKD. This CDR3 region has 13 residues. V was pared by 0 bases and J by 5 bases, with 7 bases between. CDR3 protein: CAISESETYGYTF. The CDR3, as DNA: TGTGCCATCAGTGAGTCCGAGACTTATGGCTACACCTTC.

J is TRBJ2-2 and V is TRBV5-1; 8 positions match TRBD1. Losses at the gene ends were 4 bases for V and 5 bases for J; bases not matched to a gene: 4. The V gene's germline CDR1 is SGHRS and CDR2 YFSETQ. The CDR3 loop spans 14 amino acids. The CDR3 nucleotides are TGCGCCAGCAGCCCGACAGGGGTTACCGGGGAGCTGTTTTTT. Translated, it gives CASSPTGVTGELFF.

The rearrangement links TRBV2 to TRBJ2-2; D is unclear. Germline V gene sequence: CDR1 SNHLY, CDR2 FYNNEI. The CDR3 spans 15 residues. The germline V and J ends were trimmed by 3 bases and 0 bases, with 8 bases remaining between them. DNA of the CDR3: TGTGCCAGCAGTGATTGGCAGGCGAACACCGGGGAGCTGTTTTTT. This sequence encodes CASSDWQANTGELFF.

V and J are TRBV5-1 and TRBJ1-2; no reliable D call. CDR3 size: 13 residues. V lost 2 bases to trimming and J lost 6 bases, with 11 bases between them. CDR1 is SGHRS, CDR2 YFSETQ, per germline. The CDR3 DNA reads TGCGCCAGCAGCTTTCCGGGGTGGGATGGCTACACCTTC. This gives the protein CASSFPGWDGYTF.

V gene TRBV5-4 combines with J gene TRBJ1-2; D not certain. Germline lookup yields CDR1 SGHNT and CDR2 YYREEE (reference sequence). V was shortened by 0 bases and J by 6 bases, with 9 bases between the two germline ends. This CDR3 is 13 amino acids long. The CDR3 bases are TGTGCCAGCAGCTTGGGGTCGCTAGATGGCTACACCTTC. Amino acids: CASSLGSLDGYTF.

The rearrangement links TRBV14 to TRBJ2-1, with 7 bases fitting TRBD2. In germline, CDR1 is SGHDN, CDR2 FVKESK. CDR3 length: 15 amino acids. Trimming removed 4 bases from V and 10 bases from J; junction bases left unmatched: 13. CDR3 loop: CASSLRERGWGEQFF. CDR3 DNA: TGTGCCAGCAGCCTCCGGGAGCGGGGTTGGGGAGAGCAGTTCTTC.

The genes are TRBV5-1 and TRBJ2-6; no definite D call. The CDR3 is 19 residues long. V was pared by 0 bases and J by 2 bases, with 18 bases between. Per germline, CDR1 SGHRS and CDR2 YFSETQ. CDR3 amino acids: CASSLGVGFNGAGANVLTF. CDR3 nucleotide sequence: TGCGCCAGCAGCTTGGGAGTCGGGTTTAATGGTGCTGGGGCCAACGTCCTGACTTTC.

This sequence joins TRBV2 and TRBJ1-4, with 7 bases identical to TRBD1. Germline lookup yields CDR1 SNHLY and CDR2 FYNNEI. This CDR3 has 16 residues. V lost 3 bases, J lost 4 bases, and 8 bases stayed unmatched. The CDR3 nucleotides read TGTGCCAGCAGTGAGGGACAGCCGAACAGTAATGAAAAACTGTTTTTT. Its protein product is CASSEGQPNSNEKLFF.

The chain recombines TRBV5-1 with TRBJ1-6; 7 positions match TRBD1. The CDR3 is 15 amino acids. Germline V lookup: CDR1 SGHRS, CDR2 YFSETQ. After removal of 0 bases from V and 5 bases from J, the junction contained 2 bases not matched to a gene. The CDR3 loop reads CASSLEGADNSPLHF. CDR3 sequence (DNA): TGCGCCAGCAGCTTGGAGGGGGCCGATAATTCACCCCTCCACTTT.

The chain has TRBV7-8 and TRBJ1-3; 7 bases match TRBD1. This CDR3 has 17 amino acids. The trim removed 3 bases at V and 4 bases at J, leaving 12 bases unmatched. Germline V gene sequence: CDR1 SGHVS, CDR2 FQNEAQ. Here the CDR3 DNA reads TGTGCCAGCAGCTTGGCCGTTATACAGGGGACCGGAAACACCATATATTTT. Protein product: CASSLAVIQGTGNTIYF.

V is TRBV20-1 and J is TRBJ1-2; D call uncertain. Germline V gene data show CDR1 as DFQATT and CDR2 as SNEGSKA (reference sequence). CDR3 length: 11 amino acids. V shed 5 bases and J shed 7 bases, with 11 bases lying between them. Written as DNA, the CDR3 is TGCAGTGCTGGACCGGTTCGTGGCTACACCTTC. This gives the protein CSAGPVRGYTF.

The chain employs TRBV19 and TRBJ2-5; 8 positions match TRBD2. This CDR3 is 18 amino acids long. The junction had 18 bases not matched to a gene; V was cut back by 4 bases and J by 5 bases. The germline gives CDR1 LNHDA, CDR2 SQIVND (reference sequence). CDR3 nucleotide sequence: TGTGCCAGTAGTACTTACCAAGGACTAGCAGCGGGGAGGGAGACCCAGTACTTC. This codes for CASSTYQGLAAGRETQYF.

V usage is TRBV4-1 and J usage is TRBJ1-2; 8 nucleotides agree with TRBD1. Trimming removed 8 bases from V and 5 bases from J; junction bases left unmatched: 13. In germline, CDR1 is MGHRA, CDR2 YSYEKL. This CDR3 region has 15 residues. The CDR3 nucleotides read TGCGCCAGCCTCGCGTTCGGGCAGGGGGCTTATGGCTACACCTTC. Its translation: CASLAFGQGAYGYTF.

The CDR3 sequence: CASSKSVGTAEQYF. DNA for the CDR3: TGTGCCAGCAGCAAGTCGGTCGGGACAGCTGAGCAGTACTTC. The V call is TRBV7-9, the J call TRBJ2-7, with 7 bases fitting TRBD1. This CDR3 spans 14 amino acids. V dropped 5 bases and J dropped 7; count of bases not matched to a gene: 11. CDR1 and CDR2 from the germline V gene are SEHNR and FQNEAQ (reference sequence).

This clone has more than one count but fewer than ten. The chain has TRBV7-8 and TRBJ1-5; D call uncertain. Per the germline V gene, CDR1 is SGHVS and CDR2 is FQNEAQ. Trimming took off 0 bases at V and 4 bases at J, with 4 bases between the two ends. The CDR3 runs to 13 residues. The CDR3: CASSLAPNQPQHF. DNA of the CDR3: TGTGCCAGCAGCTTAGCCCCTAATCAGCCCCAGCATTTT.

J is TRBJ2-7 and V is TRBV14; D is uncertain. Trimming left V 1 base short and J 3 bases short, with 13 bases between. Germline-derived CDR1 and CDR2 are SGHDN and FVKESK. This CDR3 is 15 amino acids long. CDR3 protein: CASSQVIESRYEQYF. CDR3 in DNA: TGTGCCAGCAGCCAAGTAATCGAGAGTCGCTACGAGCAGTACTTC.

The genes are TRBV2 and TRBJ1-6; D call uncertain. CDR1 is SNHLY, CDR2 FYNNEI, per germline. The CDR3 loop spans 14 amino acids. Trimming pared 5 bases from V and 6 bases from J, leaving 11 bases between. The CDR3 is CASSTGFINSPLHF. CDR3 DNA: TGTGCCAGCAGTACCGGCTTTATTAATTCACCCCTCCACTTT.

The chain couples TRBV18 to TRBJ2-3; perhaps TRBD1 as D (6 bases). Between the trimmed V and J ends, which lost 3 bases and 6 bases, there was a span of 16 bases. Germline V CDR1 and CDR2: KGHSH, LQKENI. The CDR3 loop spans 15 amino acids. CDR3 in amino acids: CASSPLGQFTDTQYF. CDR3 sequence (DNA): TGTGCCAGCTCACCTCTCGGACAGTTCACGGATACGCAGTATTTT.

The V call is TRBV4-2, the J call TRBJ1-3; D not certain. Germline lookup yields CDR1 LGHNA and CDR2 YNFKEQ. There are 15 residues in the CDR3. Trimming left V 0 bases short and J 4 bases short, with 10 bases between. The CDR3 spells CASSQDSGEGNTIYF. CDR3 DNA sequence: TGTGCCAGCAGCCAAGATTCGGGAGAAGGAAACACCATATATTTT.

V and J are TRBV5-1 and TRBJ1-1; D is possibly TRBD1 (5 bases). The length of the CDR3 is 13 residues. The V gene's germline CDR1 is SGHRS and CDR2 YFSETQ. V was clipped by 7 bases and J by 5 bases, with 15 bases between them. CDR3 amino acids: CASAVGRRTEAFF. CDR3 in DNA: TGCGCCAGCGCTGTGGGACGTCGGACTGAAGCTTTCTTT.

V usage is TRBV6-1 and J usage is TRBJ1-2; maybe TRBD1 (5 bases). Germline lookup yields CDR1 MNHNS and CDR2 SASEGT. The CDR3 has 15 residues. Trimming took off 2 bases at V and 4 bases at J, with 14 bases between the two ends. The CDR3 sequence: CASSETGLAFYGYTF. The CDR3 nucleotides are TGTGCCAGCAGTGAAACGGGGCTGGCTTTCTATGGCTACACCTTC.

This chain links TRBV30 with TRBJ2-7; D may match TRBD1 or TRBD2 (6 bases each). Germline lookup yields CDR1 GTSNPN and CDR2 SVGIG (reference sequence). V was shortened by 0 bases and J by 3 bases, with 9 bases between the two germline ends. The CDR3 runs 13 residues. The chain's CDR3 is CAWSVGGIYEQYF. The CDR3 coding sequence is TGTGCCTGGAGTGTAGGGGGGATCTACGAGCAGTACTTC.

The J gene is TRBJ1-2, the V gene TRBV4-2; weak D call: TRBD1 (6 bases). Trimming removed 0 bases from V and 2 bases from J, with 16 bases in between. Germline CDR1 and CDR2: LGHNA and YNFKEQ. This CDR3 is built from 17 residues. The CDR3 DNA reads as TGTGCCAGCAGCCAAGATCTCGGGGGGGCAGGGAACTATGGCTACACCTTC. This encodes CASSQDLGGAGNYGYTF.